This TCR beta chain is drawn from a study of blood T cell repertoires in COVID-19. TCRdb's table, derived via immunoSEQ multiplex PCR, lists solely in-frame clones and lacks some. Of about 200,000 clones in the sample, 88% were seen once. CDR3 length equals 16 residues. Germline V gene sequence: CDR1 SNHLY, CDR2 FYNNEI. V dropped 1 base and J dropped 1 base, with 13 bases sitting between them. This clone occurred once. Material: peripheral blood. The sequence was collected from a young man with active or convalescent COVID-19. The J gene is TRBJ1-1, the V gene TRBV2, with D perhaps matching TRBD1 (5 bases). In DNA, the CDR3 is TGTGCCAGCAGTGAAGGAAGTCAGGGCTGGAACACTGAAGCTTTCTTT. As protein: CASSEGSQGWNTEAFF.